The next 21 T cell receptor beta chains were all read from a single sample in a study of PD-1 blockade in classical Hodgkin lymphoma. Method: immunoSEQ multiplex PCR; TCRdb's copy keeps in-frame clones and lacks some. Here the sample spans around 25,000 clones, over 65% being singletons. Time point reported: cycle 4 day 1 (C4D1), after more than 5 weeks of nivolumab. All patients experienced relapse after autologous stem cell transplantation, and brentuximab vedotin exposure was variable. Here the sequenced sample was peripheral blood mononuclear cells (PBMCs), taken before the fourth cycle of nivolumab. Receptor source: a human donor with classical Hodgkin lymphoma.

V usage is TRBV28 and J usage is TRBJ2-7, with 7 positions matching TRBD1. Germline CDR1 is MDHEN and CDR2 is SYDVKM. With 5 bases clipped from V and 4 bases from J, the junction kept 11 bases outside the gene matches. CDR3 length: 15 residues. The CDR3 sequence: CASSENPGGAYEQYF. CDR3 in DNA: TGTGCCAGCAGTGAGAATCCAGGGGGAGCTTACGAGCAGTACTTC.

This chain connects TRBV9 to TRBJ1-2; D is perhaps TRBD1 (5 bases). V lost 6 bases and J 7 bases, leaving 19 bases between the germline ends. The CDR3 spans 14 residues. CDR1 is SGDLS and CDR2 is YYNGEE in the germline V gene. CDR3 loop: CASNLLPGTPGYTF. The CDR3 nucleotides read TGTGCCAGCAACCTCTTACCCGGGACGCCTGGCTACACCTTC.

This chain links TRBV25-1 with TRBJ2-3, with 8 bases aligning to TRBD2. Germline-derived CDR1 and CDR2 are MGHDK and SYGVNS. This CDR3 comprises 13 residues. Trimming took 7 bases from V and 5 from J; bases not matched to a gene: 5. CDR3 in amino acids: CASNLAGGDTQYF. CDR3 sequence (DNA): TGTGCCAGCAACCTAGCGGGTGGAGATACGCAGTATTTT.

Points on this clone: Other DNA sequences in the same sample also yield this CDR3. The CDR3 here is CASSLAAGANEQFF. The CDR3 region has the DNA TGTGCCAGCAGCTTAGCGGCAGGGGCGAATGAGCAGTTCTTC. The rearrangement links TRBV7-2 to TRBJ2-1; TRBD1 is a possible D gene (6 bases). The CDR3 length is 14 residues. Per the germline V gene, CDR1 is SGHTA and CDR2 is FQGNSA. Trimming pared 0 bases from V and 7 bases from J, leaving 10 bases between.

This clone was picked up one time. This chain links TRBV6-6 with TRBJ2-3; maybe TRBD2 (6 bases). The CDR3 consists of 16 residues. CDR1 and CDR2 from the germline V gene are MNHNY and SVGAGI (reference sequence). V was clipped by 2 bases and J by 4 bases, with 16 bases between them. In DNA form, the CDR3 reads TGTGCCAGCAGTTACCCATTTTCTAGCGCTCCAGATACGCAGTATTTT. It codes for CASSYPFSSAPDTQYF.

In DNA, the CDR3 is TGTGCCATCAGCGTCGGACTAGCGGGATGGATAGGGGGCACAGATACGCAGTATTTT. Translation: CAISVGLAGWIGGTDTQYF. This sequence joins TRBV10-3 and TRBJ2-3; the match to TRBD2 covers 12 bases. Trimming removed 6 bases from V and 1 base from J; junction bases left unmatched: 14. This CDR3 is built from 19 residues. The germline CDR1 and CDR2 sequences are ENHRY and SYGVKD.

The chain has TRBV7-6 and TRBJ2-2; 13 bases map to TRBD2. CDR1 is SGHVS, CDR2 FNYEAQ, per germline. CDR3 length: 20 residues. V gave up 0 bases and J gave up 2 bases; unmatched junction bases: 9. This CDR3 is CASSLAKGPGLAGNTGELFF. CDR3 DNA: TGTGCCAGCAGCTTAGCCAAGGGACCGGGACTAGCGGGAAACACCGGGGAGCTGTTTTTT.

The chain uses TRBV4-1 and TRBJ1-1, with D uncertain. CDR1 and CDR2 (germline): MGHRA, YSYEKL. V dropped 0 bases and J dropped 6 bases, with 11 bases sitting between them. This CDR3 has 14 amino acids. The DNA for the CDR3 is TGCGCCAGCAGCCAAGATTACGGCAGCCCTGAAGCTTTCTTT. Amino acid sequence: CASSQDYGSPEAFF.

The chain links TRBV11-3 to TRBJ2-3; TRBD2 is a possible D gene (6 bases). V was cut by 0 bases and J by 1 base, with 14 bases left in between. CDR1 and CDR2 (germline): SGHNT, YENEEA. The CDR3 is made up of 17 amino acids. CDR3 DNA: TGTGCCAGCAGCTTAGATCTGAGGGGAGGTGGCACAGATACGCAGTATTTT. Protein sequence: CASSLDLRGGGTDTQYF.

This sequence joins TRBV5-1 and TRBJ2-5; D call uncertain. Germline loops: CDR1 SGHRS, CDR2 YFSETQ. The CDR3 is made up of 15 amino acids. V shed 1 base and J shed 5 bases, with 15 bases lying between them. The CDR3 protein is CASSLSPEPRETQYF. The CDR3 region has the DNA TGCGCCAGCAGCTTGTCCCCAGAACCGAGGGAGACCCAGTACTTC. The variable domain in full, completed from reference TRBV5-1 and TRBJ2-5, reads KAGVTQTPRYLIKTRGQQVTLSCSPISGHRSVSWYQQTPGQGLQFLFEYFSETQRNKGNFPGRFSGRQFSNSRSEMNVSTLELGDSALYLCASSLSPEPRETQYFGPGTRLLVL.

This sequence joins TRBV5-1 and TRBJ2-6; 7 bases match TRBD1. The length of the CDR3 is 17 residues. Germline CDR1 SGHRS, CDR2 YFSETQ. With V trimmed by 4 bases and J by 0 bases, 7 bases remained unmatched. This chain's CDR3 is CASSTRQGPSGANVLTF. The CDR3 DNA reads as TGCGCCAGCAGCACCCGACAGGGCCCCTCTGGGGCCAACGTCCTGACTTTC.

The chain recombines TRBV9 with TRBJ1-1, with a possible D match to TRBD1 (6 bases). The germline CDR1 and CDR2 sequences are SGDLS and YYNGEE. The CDR3 runs to 16 residues. V dropped 7 bases and J dropped 1 base, with 20 bases sitting between them. The CDR3 is CASSRPGGGQNTEAFF. CDR3 coding DNA: TGTGCCAGCTCACGCCCGGGTGGGGGACAGAACACTGAAGCTTTCTTT.

A single count supports this clone. CDR3 in amino acids: CASLTEDRLEAFF. CDR3 nucleotide sequence: TGTGCCAGCTTGACAGAGGACCGTCTCGAAGCTTTCTTT. The V gene is TRBV2, the J gene TRBJ1-1; D may be TRBD1 (5 bases). Germline V CDR1 and CDR2: SNHLY, FYNNEI. This CDR3 region has 13 residues. The V end was cut by 8 bases, the J end by 8 bases, with 18 bases between.

This clone showed up just a few times. The rearrangement uses TRBV11-2 and TRBJ2-1; D is possibly TRBD2 (6 bases). Per germline, CDR1 SGHAT and CDR2 FQNNGV. There are 12 residues in the CDR3. Trimming left V 5 bases short and J 10 bases short, with 12 bases between. CDR3 residues: CASSPQAGEQFF. The CDR3 DNA is TGTGCCAGCAGCCCACAGGCGGGGGAGCAGTTCTTC.

The chain uses TRBV2 and TRBJ2-1; 9 bases are shared with TRBD2. The germline CDR1 and CDR2 sequences are SNHLY and FYNNEI. The J segment lost 8 bases and the V segment lost 6 bases, leaving 2 bases of the junction unmatched. This CDR3 region has 12 residues. CDR3 in DNA: TGTGCCAGCAGACTAGCGGGCCATGAGCAGTTCTTC. Residues: CASRLAGHEQFF.

The V call is TRBV20-1, the J call TRBJ1-2; D remains unclear. This CDR3 contains 10 residues. Germline V gene data show CDR1 as DFQATT and CDR2 as SNEGSKA (reference sequence). V lost 3 bases and J 4 bases, leaving 3 bases between the germline ends. CDR3 protein: CSARGYGYTF. The DNA of the CDR3 is TGCAGTGCTAGGGGCTATGGCTACACCTTC.

This sequence joins TRBV6-1 and TRBJ2-7; weak D call: TRBD2 (5 bases). CDR1 MNHNS and CDR2 SASEGT come from the germline V gene. CDR3 length: 14 amino acids. V shed 3 bases and J shed 2 bases, with 11 bases lying between them. CDR3 bases: TGTGCCAGCAGTGAGTGGAGGACCCCCTACGAGCAGTACTTC. This translates into CASSEWRTPYEQYF.

The rearrangement links TRBV27 to TRBJ2-1, with D possibly TRBD2 on 6 matching bases. V was cut by 6 bases and J by 4 bases, with 16 bases left in between. The germline V gene has CDR1 MNHEY and CDR2 SMNVEV (reference sequence). The CDR3 spans 15 residues. CDR3 in DNA: TGTGCCAGCAGCCCGCGGGGAATTACATACAATGAGCAGTTCTTC. Protein sequence: CASSPRGITYNEQFF.

The rearrangement uses TRBV19 and TRBJ2-1, with a possible D match to TRBD2 (6 bases). This CDR3 is built from 14 residues. From germline, CDR1 is LNHDA and CDR2 SQIVND (reference sequence). With 4 bases removed from V and 0 bases from J, the gap between germline ends came to 7 bases. The CDR3 DNA sequence: TGTGCCAGTAGTACCGGGGGCTCCTACAATGAGCAGTTCTTC. This translates into CASSTGGSYNEQFF.

This clone has more than one count but fewer than ten. The chain has TRBV30 and TRBJ1-2; D is unclear. Trimming shortened V by 3 bases and J by 6 bases, and 14 bases separated the two germline ends. Germline values: CDR1 GTSNPN, CDR2 SVGIG (reference sequence). The CDR3 has 13 residues. The DNA for the CDR3 is TGTGCCTGGAGAGAGTCAGGCGGTCATGGCTACACCTTC. Encoded protein: CAWRESGGHGYTF.

This clone was recorded a few times. The chain has TRBV2 and TRBJ1-6, with D tentatively TRBD1 (5 bases). This CDR3 has 16 residues. Trimming shortened V by 2 bases and J by 6 bases, and 14 bases separated the two germline ends. CDR1 SNHLY and CDR2 FYNNEI come from the germline V gene. Here the CDR3 reads CASSEFRDDSNSPLHF. CDR3 nucleotide sequence: TGTGCCAGCAGTGAATTCAGGGATGATTCTAATTCACCCCTCCACTTT. Full variable domain (missing parts from reference TRBV2 and TRBJ1-6): EPEVTQTPSHQVTQMGQEVILRCVPISNHLYFYWYRQILGQKVEFLVSFYNNEISEKSEIFDDQFSVERPDGSNFTLKIRSTKLEDSAMYFCASSEFRDDSNSPLHFGNGTRLTVT.